This is a list of T cell receptor beta chains from one sample in a study of blood T cells in healthy people across ages. Each CDR3 protein gets one entry after TCRdb re-called the 5' RACE reads with MiXCR. This table holds fewer than 2,000,000 distinct CDR3 sequences, about 31% found once. Sequenced sample: blood. These receptors were collected from a woman in her twenties or thirties in good health. CDR3s include the opening cysteine and the closing phenylalanine or tryptophan. A D gene is named only where the DNA matches it firmly. Some rows mark clone size as missing; the rest say once, few, many or name a class of expanded clone.

d_call clone_size j_call v_call cdr3_aa cdr3_nt
. few TRBJ2-1 TRBV6-1 CASRTAGTPSEQCF TGTGCCAGCAGGACCGCAGGGACTCCAAGTGAGCAGTGCTTC
. few TRBJ2-5 TRBV20-1 CSARLQGGRETQYF TGCAGTGCTAGACTTCAGGGGGGTAGAGAGACCCAGTACTTC
. . TRBJ2-4 TRBV20-1 CSAPAGIGRNIQYF TGCAGTGCTCCCGCCGGGATCGGACGGAACATTCAGTACTTC
TRBD2 few TRBJ2-1 TRBV7-9 CASSGGLAGSDNEQFF TGTGCCAGCAGTGGGGGACTAGCGGGGTCCGACAATGAGCAGTTCTTC
. . TRBJ2-3 TRBV14 CASGQDGWADTQYF TGTGCCAGCGGCCAAGATGGATGGGCAGATACGCAGTATTTT
TRBD2 . TRBJ2-7 TRBV2 CASRGLGGYYEQYF TGTGCCAGCAGGGGACTAGGAGGGTACTACGAGCAGTACTTC
TRBD1 . TRBJ1-5 TRBV20-1 CSARDRGWDQPQHF TGCAGTGCTAGAGACAGGGGGTGGGATCAGCCCCAGCATTTT
. . TRBJ2-7 TRBV7-9 CASSGGHKSYEQYF TGTGCCAGCAGCGGAGGACATAAGTCCTACGAGCAGTACTTC
. . TRBJ2-7 TRBV20-1 CSAIDRPSSYEQYF TGCAGTGCGATTGACAGGCCCAGCTCCTACGAGCAGTACTTC
TRBD1 few TRBJ1-5 TRBV20-1 CSAKQGGYSNQPQHF TGCAGTGCTAAACAGGGGGGTTATAGCAATCAGCCCCAGCATTTT
. . TRBJ1-6 TRBV27 CASSLLAGRPKSNSPLHF TGTGCCAGCAGTTTACTCGCGGGACGCCCAAAGTCTAATTCACCCCTCCACTTT
TRBD1 few TRBJ2-7 TRBV4-2 CASSQVRDSNYEQYF TGTGCCAGCAGCCAAGTACGGGACAGCAACTACGAGCAGTACTTC
TRBD2 . TRBJ2-1 TRBV9 CASSASGRADWDEQFF TGTGCCAGCAGCGCGAGCGGGAGGGCCGATTGGGATGAGCAGTTCTTC
. . TRBJ2-3 TRBV4-2 CASSPGLGVSTGTQYF TGTGCCAGCAGCCCTGGGCTAGGAGTTAGCACAGGTACGCAGTATTTT
TRBD2 many TRBJ2-3 TRBV29-1 CSHLGTSGGQYF TGCAGCCACCTCGGGACTAGCGGGGGGCAGTATTTT
. . TRBJ2-5 TRBV6-1 CASSHGSSETQYF TGTGCCAGCAGTCATGGGTCTTCGGAGACCCAGTACTTC
. . TRBJ1-2 TRBV30 CAWSMKGNGHTF TGTGCCTGGAGCATGAAGGGCAATGGCCACACCTTC
. . TRBJ1-3 TRBV5-1 CASSSTGARSGSTIYF TGCGCCAGCAGCTCGACCGGGGCTCGCTCTGGAAGCACCATATATTTT
. . TRBJ1-1 TRBV12-3/TRBV12-4 CVSSFSVSWGEAFF TGTGTCAGCAGTTTCTCCGTCAGTTGGGGCGAAGCTTTCTTT
TRBD2 . TRBJ2-2 TRBV7-9 CASSLVTSGTTGELFF TGTGCCAGCAGCTTAGTGACTAGCGGCACTACCGGGGAGCTGTTTTTT
. . TRBJ1-5 TRBV7-9 CASSLAGGEPQPQHF TGTGCCAGCAGCTTAGCTGGGGGGGAGCCTCAGCCCCAGCATTTT
. few TRBJ1-2 TRBV20-1 CSATRQNGGYTF TGCAGTGCTACTAGGCAGAACGGTGGCTACACCTTC
TRBD1 . TRBJ2-2 TRBV4-1 CASSPYPYRGNTGELFF TGCGCCAGCAGCCCTTACCCTTACAGGGGGAACACCGGGGAGCTGTTTTTT
. . TRBJ2-1 TRBV9 CASSVGRGRNEQFF TGTGCCAGCAGCGTAGGGAGAGGGCGGAATGAGCAGTTCTTC
. . TRBJ1-2 TRBV7-2 CASSSQGGDGYTF TGTGCCAGCAGCTCACAGGGAGGAGATGGCTACACCTTC
. . TRBJ2-1 TRBV6-2/TRBV6-3 CASSRTAVDEQFF TGTGCCAGCAGCAGGACCGCGGTCGATGAGCAGTTCTTC
TRBD1 few TRBJ1-1 TRBV4-1 CASSPYPQGATEAFF TGCGCCAGCAGCCCATACCCGCAGGGGGCCACTGAAGCTTTCTTT
. . TRBJ1-2 TRBV30 CAWSGGDYGYTF TGTGCCTGGAGCGGGGGGGACTATGGCTACACCTTC
TRBD1 . TRBJ1-2 TRBV15 CATSREGQGPGVTIGYGYTF TGTGCCACCAGCAGAGAAGGACAGGGGCCCGGAGTGACGATTGGCTATGGCTACACCTTC
TRBD2 few TRBJ2-1 TRBV3-1 CASSQGGGRNYNEQFF TGTGCCAGCAGCCAAGGCGGCGGGAGAAACTACAATGAGCAGTTCTTC
TRBD2 . TRBJ2-5 TRBV12-5 CASALAGQETQYF TGTGCTAGTGCCTTAGCGGGACAAGAGACCCAGTACTTC
. . TRBJ2-7 TRBV5-1 CASSLLSGVGYEQYF TGCGCCAGCAGCTTACTCTCAGGGGTAGGGTACGAGCAGTACTTC
TRBD1 . TRBJ2-3 TRBV20-1 CSARNAGGALTDTQYF TGCAGTGCTAGAAACGCAGGGGGCGCCCTCACAGATACGCAGTATTTT